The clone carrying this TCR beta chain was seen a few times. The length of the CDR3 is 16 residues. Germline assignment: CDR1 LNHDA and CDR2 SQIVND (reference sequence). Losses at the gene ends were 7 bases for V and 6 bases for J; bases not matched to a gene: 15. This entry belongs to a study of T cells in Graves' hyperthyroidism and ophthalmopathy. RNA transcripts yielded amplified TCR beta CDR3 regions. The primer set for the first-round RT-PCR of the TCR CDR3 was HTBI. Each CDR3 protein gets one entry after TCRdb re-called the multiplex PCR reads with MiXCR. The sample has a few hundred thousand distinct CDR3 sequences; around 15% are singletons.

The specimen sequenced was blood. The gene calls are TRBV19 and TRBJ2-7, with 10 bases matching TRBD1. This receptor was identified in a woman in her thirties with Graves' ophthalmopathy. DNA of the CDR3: TGTGCCAGTAATCTCAAAGCCGGGACAGGGGCCTCCGAGCAGTACTTC. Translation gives CASNLKAGTGASEQYF.